The T cell receptor (beta chain) under discussion was sequenced for a study of shared clonotypes between healthy human individuals. V gave up 3 bases and J gave up 0 bases, with 9 bases separating them. CDR3 size: 16 residues. Germline V CDR1 and CDR2: MNHEY, SMNVEV (reference sequence). It was CD45RO-negative cells, positively selected for CCR7, that made up naive CD8 cells, with terminally differentiated effector memory CD45RA+ cells excluded. Every donor, a Caucasian adult, lived in Nashville, Tennessee. Researchers divided each subset's genomic DNA evenly across several immunoSEQ plates. Assay: immunoSEQ multiplex PCR; the TCRdb copy retains only in-frame clones and omits some. The sample records about 2.1 million clones, 80% to 95% being singletons.

The gene calls are TRBV27 and TRBJ2-6; D call uncertain. Sequences were obtained from naive CD8+ T cells from PBMCs. This TCR came from a man between 18 and 35 years old in good health. Some clones in this sample may be carry-over from other donors' samples. CDR3 sequence reads: CASSFFPSSGANVLTF. Here the CDR3 DNA reads TGTGCCAGCAGTTTCTTCCCGAGCTCTGGGGCCAACGTCCTGACTTTC.